A single sample gave rise to the 14 T cell receptor beta chains below, sequenced in a study of T cells in Graves' hyperthyroidism and ophthalmopathy. Amplification of TCR beta CDR3 regions was performed using RNA transcripts as template. First-round RT-PCR of the TCR CDR3 relied on the HTBI primer set. TCRdb redid the calling of the multiplex PCR reads with MiXCR, one entry per CDR3 protein. The sample includes fewer than 450,000 distinct CDR3 sequences, roughly 15% of them seen just once. Sequences were obtained from blood. The receptors come from a woman aged 55-69 years with Graves' ophthalmopathy.

This chain uses TRBV12-3 or TRBV12-4 with TRBJ1-2, with 7 bases fitting TRBD1. V shed 3 bases, J shed 8 bases, and the junction held 9 bases outside the gene matches. The CDR3 spans 14 residues. The CDR3 protein is CASSLRGRGKGYTF. The CDR3, as DNA: TGTGCCAGCAGTTTGAGGGGGCGCGGGAAGGGCTACACCTTC.

This rearrangement joins TRBV11-2 to TRBJ2-2, with TRBD1 identical over 7 bases. Trimming at V came to 5 bases and at J to 1 base, leaving 7 bases not matched to a gene. The CDR3 spans 16 residues. Germline CDR1 and CDR2: SGHAT and FQNNGV. The CDR3 nucleotides are TGTGCCAGCAGCCCAGACAGGGTCGGGAACACCGGGGAGCTGTTTTTT. Translating it yields CASSPDRVGNTGELFF.

This clonotype came up many times. The chain has TRBV2 and TRBJ1-5, with D possibly being TRBD1 (6 bases). Germline CDR1 reads SNHLY; CDR2 reads FYNNEI. Trimming left V 4 bases short and J 2 bases short, with 15 bases between. The CDR3 sequence is 16 residues long. This CDR3 reads CASSAGTYGGNQPQHF. The CDR3, as DNA: TGTGCCAGCAGTGCCGGGACATACGGCGGCAATCAGCCCCAGCATTTT.

There are many counts of this clonotype. The chain carries TRBV20-1 and TRBJ2-2; D remains ambiguous. This CDR3 is 14 amino acids long. V gave up 0 bases and J gave up 7 bases, with 12 bases separating them. Germline V gives CDR1 DFQATT, CDR2 SNEGSKA (reference sequence). CDR3 sequence (DNA): TGCAGTGCTAGAGAGCCTTCGGCCCTCGGGGAGCTGTTTTTT. Translation gives CSAREPSALGELFF.

The chain combines TRBV9 with TRBJ2-3; TRBD2 matches 13 bases. Trimming removed 3 bases from V and 9 bases from J; junction bases left unmatched: 7. CDR1 and CDR2 from the germline V gene are SGDLS and YYNGEE. CDR3 length: 15 amino acids. CDR3 residues: CASSGTSGGVETQYF. The DNA of the CDR3 is TGTGCCAGCAGCGGGACTAGCGGGGGTGTGGAGACGCAGTATTTT.

The rearrangement joins TRBV24-1 to TRBJ1-4, with D hard to call. Trimming took 4 bases from V and 0 from J, leaving 8 bases between them. CDR3 length: 15 residues. Per germline, CDR1 KGHDR and CDR2 SFDVKD. The chain's CDR3 is CATSESGATNEKLFF. Written as DNA, the CDR3 is TGTGCCACCAGTGAATCAGGAGCAACTAATGAAAAACTGTTTTTT.

This clonotype was detected only a few times. This sequence joins TRBV5-8 and TRBJ1-5; D remains unclear. Germline V CDR1 and CDR2: SGHTS, YDEGEE. This CDR3 has 14 residues. Deletions cut 1 base from V and 7 bases from J, with 12 bases between. The CDR3 DNA reads as TGTGCCAGCAGCTTGTATAGGGATAGCCAGCCCCAGCATTTT. Residues: CASSLYRDSQPQHF.

The CDR3 sequence: CASSVREDTGELFF. In nucleotides, the CDR3 is TGTGCCAGTAGTGTGCGGGAGGACACCGGGGAGCTGTTTTTT. This sequence joins TRBV19 and TRBJ2-2, with 8 nucleotides matching TRBD2. Germline V gene lookup returns CDR1 LNHDA and CDR2 SQIVND (reference sequence). The CDR3 is made up of 14 amino acids. Trimming removed 5 bases from V and 3 bases from J; junction bases left unmatched: 2.

This clonotype has a count of ten or more. The V gene is TRBV5-1, the J gene TRBJ2-5; weak D call: TRBD2 (7 bases). The CDR3 contains 15 residues. From germline, CDR1 is SGHRS and CDR2 YFSETQ. V lost 3 bases and J 2 bases, leaving 14 bases between the germline ends. CDR3 protein: CASSSGGPLQETQYF. Written as DNA, the CDR3 is TGCGCCAGCAGCTCGGGGGGCCCCCTTCAAGAGACCCAGTACTTC.

This clonotype was seen repeatedly, ten times or more. CDR3 loop: CSARDGQGPGNEQFF. The CDR3 DNA sequence: TGCAGTGCTAGAGATGGGCAGGGGCCGGGGAATGAGCAGTTCTTC. This chain connects TRBV20-1 to TRBJ2-1, with D possibly matching TRBD1 (6 bases). The V gene's germline CDR1 is DFQATT and CDR2 SNEGSKA (reference sequence). The V end lost 0 bases, the J end lost 7 bases, and 16 bases lay between the germline ends. The CDR3 length is 15 residues.

This clonotype was observed a handful of times. The chain couples TRBV28 to TRBJ2-7; 9 bases agree with TRBD1. J lost 3 bases, V lost 5 bases, and 8 bases had no gene match. Germline values: CDR1 MDHEN, CDR2 SYDVKM. CDR3 length equals 15 residues. The CDR3 reads CASSTPPGQGYEQYF. Here the CDR3 DNA reads TGTGCCAGCAGTACGCCACCGGGACAGGGCTACGAGCAGTACTTC.

The chain uses TRBV10-2 and TRBJ2-3; D uncertain. The V gene lost 3 bases and the J gene lost 5 bases, with 12 bases spanning the gap. Germline V lookup: CDR1 WSHSY, CDR2 SAAADI. CDR3 length: 14 amino acids. Here the CDR3 reads CASSDWGFQDTQYF. In DNA form, the CDR3 reads TGCGCCAGCAGTGATTGGGGATTCCAAGATACGCAGTATTTT.

CDR3 DNA: TGTGCCAGCACCAAGGAGCAGGGAGGTGAAAAACTGTTTTTT. Translation: CASTKEQGGEKLFF. The J gene is TRBJ1-4, the V gene TRBV2; maybe TRBD1 (5 bases). V was pared by 7 bases and J by 7 bases, with 16 bases between. The CDR3 is 14 amino acids. The germline V gene encodes CDR1 SNHLY and CDR2 FYNNEI.

Ten or more counts support this clonotype. The V and J genes are TRBV28 and TRBJ2-7, with 11 bases matching TRBD2. The CDR3 extends over 16 amino acids. Trimming removed 6 bases from V and 0 bases from J; junction bases left unmatched: 7. CDR1 is MDHEN, CDR2 SYDVKM, per germline. In DNA, the CDR3 is TGTGCCAGCAGCTTAACTAGCGGGGGAGCCTCCTACGAGCAGTACTTC. Protein sequence: CASSLTSGGASYEQYF.